This TCR beta chain comes out of a study of T cell repertoires in ileal Crohn's disease. Using immunoSEQ multiplex PCR, the repertoire was profiled, and TCRdb retains in-frame clones only, with some absent. This sample carries 30,000 or so clones, 80% to 85% of them seen once, and the ten largest clones take 4.5% to 7%. V lost 1 base and J lost 0, with 14 bases in between. CDR3 length: 17 amino acids. Germline CDR1 SGHVS, CDR2 FNYEAQ. The clonotype was recovered from an adult with Crohn's disease. The sample was ileal tissue. The chain joins TRBV7-6 to TRBJ2-3; D gene unclear. CDR3 sequence: CASSLDRSGDSTDTQYF. In DNA, the CDR3 is TGTGCCAGCAGCTTAGATCGGTCCGGAGATAGCACAGATACGCAGTATTTT.